This TCR beta chain was sequenced in a study of blood T cell repertoires in COVID-19. On the study more broadly: Material from acute and convalescent COVID-19 was sourced from the United States, Italy and Spain. T cells, B-cell-depleted T cells, or PBMCs provided the cDNA or gDNA that served as material.

Per the original methods: Estimated nucleated cell counts came from reference gene primer amplification. The data were produced by immunoSEQ multiplex PCR, yet TCRdb's version contains in-frame clones alone and is incomplete. That table is the source of V, J and clone size, and D and trimming were worked out from the DNA. Counted here are about 210,000 clones, approximately 83% occurring once; the ten biggest clones make up roughly 2.6%. This CDR3 is 16 amino acids long. Losses at the gene ends were 2 bases for V and 4 bases for J; bases not matched to a gene: 7. Germline lookup yields CDR1 MNHEY and CDR2 SMNVEV (reference sequence).

The receptor comes from a woman in her thirties or forties with active or convalescent COVID-19. The chain couples TRBV27 to TRBJ2-1, with 8 nucleotides matching TRBD1. The sample comprised peripheral blood. CDR3 residues: CASSLRQGAIYNEQFF. The CDR3 DNA sequence: TGTGCCAGCAGTTTAAGGCAGGGGGCCATTTACAATGAGCAGTTCTTC.